These T cell receptor beta chains were read from a single sample in a study of blood T cell dynamics during melanoma immunotherapy. Profiling relied on immunoSEQ multiplex PCR, and the TCRdb table lists in-frame clones only, not all of them. The sample holds 7,500 to 10,000 clones, around 90% seen once. The source was blood, collected from a patient treated with checkpoint blockade. The receptors derive from a human donor with melanoma. Both conserved end residues are part of each CDR3. The order of the fields is D gene, clone size, J gene, V gene, CDR3 protein, CDR3 DNA. D genes are given only for firm matches. Only part of the rows carry a size: once, few, many, or a class if the clone is expanded.

- | - | TRBJ2-3 | TRBV19 | CASSIAGLDTQYF | TGTGCCAGTAGTATAGCGGGGTTAGATACGCAGTATTTT
TRBD1 | - | TRBJ1-6 | TRBV2 | CASIPDRGFPSYNSPLHF | TGTGCCAGCATTCCAGACAGGGGATTCCCCTCCTATAATTCACCCCTCCACTTT
- | - | TRBJ2-7 | TRBV20-1 | CSAHSSYEQYF | TGCAGTGCTCATTCTAGCTACGAGCAGTACTTC
- | - | TRBJ2-1 | TRBV11-2 | CASSREVVTEQFF | TGTGCCAGCAGCCGAGAGGTAGTTACTGAGCAGTTCTTC
TRBD2 | - | TRBJ2-1 | TRBV13 | CASSLLAGGYHEQFF | TGTGCCAGCAGCTTATTAGCGGGAGGTTATCATGAGCAGTTCTTC
- | - | TRBJ2-2 | TRBV5-1 | CASSLGENTGELFF | TGCGCCAGCAGCTTGGGTGAAAACACCGGGGAGCTGTTTTTT
- | - | TRBJ2-2 | TRBV9 | CASSLTGSNTGELFF | TGTGCCAGCAGCCTTACAGGGAGTAACACCGGGGAGCTGTTTTTT
- | once | TRBJ1-1 | TRBV5-4 | CASSWDGNTEAFF | TGTGCCAGCAGCTGGGACGGAAACACTGAAGCTTTCTTT
TRBD1 | - | TRBJ1-1 | TRBV29-1 | CSVGQGGAFF | TGCAGCGTTGGGCAGGGGGGTGCTTTCTTT
TRBD1 | - | TRBJ2-7 | TRBV30 | CAWRADRGHYEQYF | TGTGCCTGGAGGGCGGACAGGGGGCACTACGAGCAGTACTTC
- | - | TRBJ2-5 | TRBV5-1 | CASREGPQETQYF | TGCGCCAGCAGGGAGGGGCCTCAAGAGACCCAGTACTTC
- | - | TRBJ1-6 | TRBV5-1 | CASRGGNENSPLHF | TGCGCCAGCAGGGGTGGGAATGAGAATTCACCCCTCCACTTT
- | - | TRBJ2-7 | TRBV4-1 | CASSDVEGVIHEQYF | TGCGCCAGCAGCGACGTTGAGGGAGTTATCCACGAGCAGTACTTC
- | once | TRBJ2-3 | TRBV4-1 | CASRDPGRSTDTQYF | TGCGCCAGCAGGGATCCTGGACGGTCTACAGATACGCAGTATTTT
- | - | TRBJ2-5 | TRBV4-3 | CASSQGATWGAQETQYF | TGCGCCAGCAGCCAAGGGGCGACGTGGGGGGCACAAGAGACCCAGTACTTC
- | - | TRBJ2-7 | TRBV5-1 | CASRLDEQYF | TGCGCCAGCCGACTAGACGAGCAGTACTTC
TRBD1 | - | TRBJ2-7 | TRBV2 | CASSQDRGSSYEQYF | TGTGCCAGCAGTCAGGACAGGGGTTCGTCCTACGAGCAGTACTTC
- | - | TRBJ2-3 | TRBV5-1 | CASTPDSYPTDTQYF | TGCGCCAGCACCCCGGACTCTTACCCCACAGATACGCAGTATTTT
- | - | TRBJ1-1 | TRBV6-5 | CASRQGQVTEAFF | TGTGCCAGCAGGCAGGGGCAGGTCACTGAAGCTTTCTTT
- | - | TRBJ2-3 | TRBV4-1 | CASSPGGSTDTQYF | TGCGCCAGCAGCCCCGGCGGAAGCACAGATACGCAGTATTTT
- | - | TRBJ1-1 | TRBV7-6 | CASSSRAQNTEAFF | TGTGCCAGCAGCTCCCGGGCCCAGAACACTGAAGCTTTCTTT
TRBD1 | - | TRBJ1-4 | TRBV28 | CASSSGQGLEKLFF | TGTGCCAGCAGTTCGGGACAGGGGCTCGAAAAACTGTTTTTT
- | - | TRBJ1-2 | TRBV7-2 | CASSLASRDGYTF | TGTGCCAGCAGCTTAGCTTCCAGGGATGGCTACACCTTC
TRBD1 | once | TRBJ2-2 | TRBV6-1 | CASSATGAFTGELFF | TGTGCCAGCAGTGCGACAGGGGCCTTCACCGGGGAGCTGTTTTTT
TRBD2 | - | TRBJ2-3 | TRBV9 | CASMAILAGGESSTDTQYF | TGTGCCAGCATGGCCATTTTAGCGGGAGGGGAGTCTAGCACAGATACGCAGTATTTT
- | - | TRBJ2-7 | TRBV4-1 | CASSQDLSSSKYF | TGCGCCAGCAGCCAAGATCTCAGTTCATCCAAGTACTTC
- | - | TRBJ2-2 | TRBV15 | CATSSGRRNTGELFF | TGTGCCACCAGCAGCGGAAGGAGAAACACCGGGGAGCTGTTTTTT
- | once | TRBJ2-5 | TRBV9 | CASSVDEGETQYF | TGTGCCAGCAGCGTAGATGAGGGGGAGACCCAGTACTTC
- | - | TRBJ1-3 | TRBV4-1 | CASSQGAENTIYF | TGCGCCAGCAGCCAAGGGGCGGAAAACACCATATATTTT
TRBD2 | - | TRBJ2-1 | TRBV9 | CASSVVASGNNEQFF | TGTGCCAGCAGCGTAGTGGCTAGCGGGAACAATGAGCAGTTCTTC
- | - | TRBJ2-2 | TRBV28 | CASTPLGVDGELFF | TGTGCCAGCACCCCTTTGGGGGTGGACGGGGAGCTGTTTTTT
TRBD1 | - | TRBJ2-1 | TRBV7-3 | CASSATGTYRGKGEQFF | TGTGCCAGCAGCGCGACCGGGACATACAGGGGAAAAGGGGAGCAGTTCTTC
TRBD1 | - | TRBJ2-7 | TRBV10-3 | CAISDRDRGSYEQYF | TGTGCCATCAGTGACCGGGACAGGGGATCCTACGAGCAGTACTTC
- | - | TRBJ2-2 | TRBV5-6 | CASSWTGGSGELFF | TGTGCCAGCAGTTGGACCGGGGGCTCCGGGGAGCTGTTTTTT
- | - | TRBJ1-6 | TRBV10-3 | CAISEEGSYNSPLHF | TGTGCCATCAGTGAGGAGGGATCCTATAATTCACCCCTCCACTTT
- | - | TRBJ2-3 | TRBV7-2 | CASSGPGTGTDTQYF | TGTGCCAGCAGCGGTCCCGGGACCGGCACAGATACGCAGTATTTT
- | - | TRBJ1-3 | TRBV11-2 | CASRHPSFSGNTIYF | TGTGCCAGCAGACACCCCTCATTCTCTGGAAACACCATATATTTT
TRBD1 | once | TRBJ2-1 | TRBV7-2 | CASSSGQYNEQFF | TGTGCCAGCAGCTCGGGACAGTACAATGAGCAGTTCTTC
- | - | TRBJ1-1 | TRBV9 | CASSDRTFLNTEAFF | TGTGCCAGCAGCGACCGGACATTTCTGAACACTGAAGCTTTCTTT
- | - | TRBJ2-5 | TRBV5-4 | CASSLRNLGQETQYF | TGTGCCAGCAGCTTGAGGAACCTAGGACAAGAGACCCAGTACTTC
TRBD1 | - | TRBJ2-2 | TRBV14 | CASSPSAGQGYTGELFF | TGTGCCAGCAGCCCGTCCGCGGGACAGGGTTATACCGGGGAGCTGTTTTTT
- | - | TRBJ1-1 | TRBV6-5 | CASSRTELGSTEAFF | TGTGCCAGCAGCAGAACGGAGTTGGGGAGCACTGAAGCTTTCTTT
- | - | TRBJ1-1 | TRBV7-2 | CASSLIYTEAFF | TGTGCCAGCAGCCTGATTTACACTGAAGCTTTCTTT
TRBD2 | - | TRBJ2-3 | TRBV4-2 | CASSQDSKAGGVADTQYF | TGTGCCAGCAGCCAAGATAGTAAGGCGGGGGGCGTCGCAGATACGCAGTATTTT
TRBD1 | few | TRBJ1-1 | TRBV7-9 | CASSLGGTVKNTEAFF | TGTGCCAGCAGCTTAGGGGGGACAGTTAAGAACACTGAAGCTTTCTTT
- | - | TRBJ2-7 | TRBV20-1 | CSAGTSEQYF | TGCAGTGCGGGAACTAGCGAGCAGTACTTC
- | - | TRBJ2-1 | TRBV28 | CASSSGSSYNEQFF | TGTGCCAGCAGTTCCGGGAGCTCCTACAATGAGCAGTTCTTC
- | - | TRBJ2-4 | TRBV6-5 | CASSYSAQGNIQYF | TGTGCCAGCAGTTACTCGGCCCAGGGGAACATTCAGTACTTC
- | - | TRBJ2-7 | TRBV5-4 | CASSFRPSEQYF | TGTGCCAGCAGCTTCCGGCCAAGCGAGCAGTACTTC
TRBD2 | once | TRBJ2-3 | TRBV29-1 | CSVQIAGGPDTQYF | TGCAGCGTCCAAATAGCGGGGGGCCCAGATACGCAGTATTTT
TRBD2 | - | TRBJ2-3 | TRBV27 | CASSLLGGGAADTQYF | TGTGCCAGCAGTTTATTGGGCGGGGGGGCAGCAGATACGCAGTATTTT
- | once | TRBJ1-2 | TRBV20-1 | CSAKGMDGYTF | TGCAGTGCTAAGGGGATGGATGGCTACACCTTC
- | - | TRBJ1-3 | TRBV6-5 | CASSRGLSGNTIYF | TGTGCCAGCAGTCGGGGGTTGTCTGGAAACACCATATATTTT
- | - | TRBJ2-5 | TRBV28 | CASSLSGTETQYF | TGTGCCAGCAGTTTATCGGGAACAGAGACCCAGTACTTC
TRBD2 | few | TRBJ2-7 | TRBV10-2 | CASSEREAAYEQYF | TGCGCCAGCAGTGAACGGGAGGCCGCCTACGAGCAGTACTTC
- | - | TRBJ1-4 | TRBV15 | CATSRDLNEKLFF | TGTGCCACCAGCAGAGATCTTAATGAAAAACTGTTTTTT
TRBD2 | - | TRBJ2-3 | TRBV4-3 | CASSQGLDTDTQYF | TGCGCCAGCAGCCAGGGACTAGATACAGATACGCAGTATTTT